What follows are 16 T cell receptor beta chains derived from one specimen sequenced in a study of T cells in localized non-small cell lung cancer (dated by TCRdb to between 2020 and 2021). The library was obtained by the immunoSEQ multiplex PCR assay. Entries here come from immuneACCESS through TCRdb and include only in-frame sequences with V and J called. Some clones fail to appear in such tables; in the studies checked, an unresolved V gene covers under half of the shortfall, and the cause of the remainder is unknown. A total of about 27,000 clones appear in this sample, roughly 88% of them only once. About 1% of the sample is held by the ten biggest clonotypes. The specimen was peripheral blood, collected before any cancer treatment. The source is a woman aged 35 to 69 with stage I lung adenocarcinoma.

The chain uses TRBV28 and TRBJ1-1; D uncertain. The germline CDR1 and CDR2 sequences are MDHEN and SYDVKM. Trimming took off 0 bases at V and 1 base at J, with 6 bases between the two ends. The CDR3 totals 14 residues. The CDR3 nucleotides are TGTGCCAGCAGTTTATGGGCGGGGAACACTGAAGCTTTCTTT. It codes for CASSLWAGNTEAFF.

The CDR3 is CASSSDSRSYNEQFF. CDR3 bases: TGTGCCAGCAGTTCGGACAGTAGGTCCTACAATGAGCAGTTCTTC. V usage is TRBV27 and J usage is TRBJ2-1, with D perhaps TRBD1 (6 bases). Trimming took off 4 bases at V and 1 base at J, with 11 bases between the two ends. CDR1 is MNHEY and CDR2 is SMNVEV in the germline V gene (reference sequence). The CDR3 has 15 amino acids.

The CDR3 coding sequence is TGTGCCAGCAGCTTGGAGGGGACAGGGCCTGGAAACACCATATATTTT. It is translated as CASSLEGTGPGNTIYF. This chain links TRBV5-5 with TRBJ1-3; TRBD1 matches at 9 bases. This CDR3 region has 16 residues. The trim removed 0 bases at V and 2 bases at J, leaving 3 bases unmatched. The V gene's germline CDR1 is SGHKS and CDR2 YYEKEE (reference sequence).

The J gene is TRBJ2-1, the V gene TRBV19; D remains unclear. The CDR3 consists of 15 residues. V was shortened by 2 bases and J by 3 bases, with 11 bases between the two germline ends. Per the germline V gene, CDR1 is LNHDA and CDR2 is SQIVND (reference sequence). CDR3 coding DNA: TGTGCCAGTAGTATAAGTAGGTACAGCTACAATGAGCAGTTCTTC. Protein sequence: CASSISRYSYNEQFF.

The genes are TRBV11-2 and TRBJ1-5; D is unclear. The CDR3 runs to 14 residues. Per germline, CDR1 SGHAT and CDR2 FQNNGV. Trimming shortened V by 0 bases and J by 1 base, and 4 bases separated the two germline ends. CDR3 DNA: TGTGCCAGCAGCTTAGAGGGCAGCAATCAGCCCCAGCATTTT. Protein: CASSLEGSNQPQHF.

In its sample, this clone was seen once. The chain joins TRBV4-1 to TRBJ1-1, with unresolved D. Germline V gene lookup returns CDR1 MGHRA and CDR2 YSYEKL. V lost 1 base and J 1 base, leaving 4 bases between the germline ends. The CDR3 totals 13 residues. The CDR3 DNA reads as TGCGCCAGCAGCCAAGGACGGAACACTGAAGCTTTCTTT. This gives the protein CASSQGRNTEAFF.

This clone was seen just once. The chain is built from TRBV19 and TRBJ1-4; no clear D gene. Trimming pared 6 bases from V and 2 bases from J, leaving 10 bases between. CDR3 length: 14 residues. The germline V gene encodes CDR1 LNHDA and CDR2 SQIVND (reference sequence). In DNA, the CDR3 is TGTGCCAGTAGAAACAGAAGTACTAATGAAAAACTGTTTTTT. As protein: CASRNRSTNEKLFF.

The chain uses TRBV7-2 and TRBJ1-5; 10 nucleotides align to TRBD1. The CDR3 length is 15 residues. Trimming removed 5 bases from V and 2 bases from J; junction bases left unmatched: 3. Germline lookup yields CDR1 SGHTA and CDR2 FQGNSA. For the CDR3, the DNA is TGTGCCAGCAGCCTAGGGACAGGGGGCAATCAGCCCCAGCATTTT. It specifies CASSLGTGGNQPQHF.

The genes are TRBV4-3 and TRBJ1-1, with 10 nucleotides matching TRBD1. CDR1 is LGHNA and CDR2 is YSLEER in the germline V gene. Losses at the gene ends were 6 bases for V and 1 base for J; bases not matched to a gene: 8. This CDR3 has 16 residues. The DNA for the CDR3 is TGCGCCAGCAGACCCGGGACAGGGGAGGCGAACACTGAAGCTTTCTTT. Its translation is CASRPGTGEANTEAFF.

This sequence joins TRBV30 and TRBJ2-3; D is unresolved. This CDR3 has 13 residues. V was shortened by 0 bases and J by 4 bases, with 8 bases between the two germline ends. The germline CDR1 and CDR2 sequences are GTSNPN and SVGIG (reference sequence). The CDR3 region is CAWSVRVSDTQYF. The CDR3 DNA sequence: TGTGCCTGGAGTGTACGGGTCTCAGATACGCAGTATTTT.

In this sample, this clone turned up once. V gene TRBV4-1 combines with J gene TRBJ1-3, with 9 bases fitting TRBD1. CDR1 and CDR2 from the germline V gene are MGHRA and YSYEKL. Germline trimming cut 3 bases from V and 1 base from J; bases unmatched to any gene: 7. CDR3 length equals 17 residues. The DNA of the CDR3 is TGCGCCAGCAGCCAGGGACAGGGTTTATATTCTGGAAACACCATATATTTT. Protein sequence: CASSQGQGLYSGNTIYF.

V and J are TRBV11-2 and TRBJ1-2; weak D call: TRBD1 (6 bases). The germline CDR1 and CDR2 sequences are SGHAT and FQNNGV. V lost 5 bases to trimming and J lost 2 bases, with 9 bases between them. The CDR3 is 13 residues long. The CDR3 is CASSRQGNYGYTF. The CDR3 region has the DNA TGTGCCAGCAGCCGGCAGGGGAACTATGGCTACACCTTC.

As concerns this clone: At one of its ends the junction is not consistent with the germline gene, which may arise from a read error. This chain joins TRBV11-2 and TRBJ1-3; D unresolved. This CDR3 has 11 amino acids. The germline CDR1 and CDR2 sequences are SGHAT and FQNNGV. The CDR3 DNA reads as TGTGCCAGCAGCTTAGGAACCACCATATATTTT. As protein: CASSLGTTIYF.

V usage is TRBV19 and J usage is TRBJ2-3, with D perhaps TRBD1 (6 bases). Germline V CDR1 and CDR2: LNHDA, SQIVND (reference sequence). Trimming took off 3 bases at V and 2 bases at J, with 9 bases between the two ends. The CDR3 runs 14 residues. CDR3 sequence (DNA): TGTGCCAGTAGTATTACAGGGAACACAGATACGCAGTATTTT. Translating it yields CASSITGNTDTQYF.

The chain has TRBV7-2 and TRBJ2-7; perhaps TRBD1 as D (5 bases). Germline CDR1 is SGHTA and CDR2 is FQGNSA. Trimming took off 0 bases at V and 3 bases at J, with 9 bases between the two ends. This CDR3 spans 14 amino acids. The CDR3 loop reads CASSLARQNYEQYF. The CDR3 DNA sequence: TGTGCCAGCAGCTTAGCGCGACAGAACTACGAGCAGTACTTC.

The rearrangement links TRBV10-1 to TRBJ1-5, with TRBD1 matching over 9 bases. Per germline, CDR1 WNHNN and CDR2 SYGVQD (reference sequence). J lost 0 bases, V lost 6 bases, and 9 bases had no gene match. This CDR3 region has 17 residues. CDR3 protein: CASREGQGSYSNQPQHF. As DNA, the CDR3 is TGCGCCAGCAGGGAAGGACAGGGGTCGTATAGCAATCAGCCCCAGCATTTT.